The sequence of this TCR beta chain was determined in a study of cytomegalovirus exposure and HLA in healthy donors. About the research overall: An analysis done earlier identified approximately 120 million unique TCR beta sequences from approximately 170 million T cells. The study, taken as a whole, reports: Equally common other TCR beta chains were less clonally expanded than HLA-associated ones, a later analysis found.

This CDR3 region has 12 residues. With 7 bases removed from V and 4 bases from J, the gap between germline ends came to 10 bases. CDR1 is SNHLY, CDR2 FYNNEI, per germline. This clone turned up a few times. Its antigen is undetermined. The PCR had 60 Vbeta and 13 Jbeta primers. Data came from immunoSEQ multiplex PCR; TCRdb stores just in-frame clones and leaves some out. The sample shows around 140,000 clones, roughly 73% of them seen only once. While unrecorded immune exposures were likely, the donors were nominally healthy when sampled. The TCR comes from a woman between 18 and 29 years old in good health and CMV-seronegative. Sequencing was performed on PBMCs. The chain recombines TRBV2 with TRBJ1-2; possible D gene TRBD1, 6 bases. DNA of the CDR3: TGTGCCAGCAAACAGGGCGGCTATGGCTACACCTTC. Translating gives CASKQGGYGYTF.